What follows are 22 T cell receptor beta chains derived from one specimen sequenced in a study of vaccination effects on CD4 cells after COVID-19. After expansion with viral peptide pools in the ViraFEST assay, antigen-specific CD4+ T cells were sequenced. After less than 11 days in culture, the CD4+ T cells were isolated. Recipients of the vaccine had no prior SARS-CoV-2 infection and negative nucleocapsid antibodies. Some clones are missing from TCRdb's copy, which holds only in-frame ones; the method was immunoSEQ multiplex PCR. Of around 28,000 clones listed, approximately 72% were seen once; the top ten hold around 30%. Their recognized antigens are unknown. The source material was CD4+ T cells from PBMCs cultured with SARS-CoV-2 spike peptides, sampled before COVID-19 vaccination. The origin of the receptors is a human donor who received a COVID-19 vaccine.

The chain carries TRBV28 and TRBJ1-3; TRBD1 matches 7 bases. The V and J ends lost 5 bases and 1 base, in that order; junction bases with no gene match: 8. Germline V gene data show CDR1 as MDHEN and CDR2 as SYDVKM. The CDR3 has 16 residues. As DNA, the CDR3 is TGTGCCAGCAGTCCAGGGGGGTATCGGTCTGGAAACACCATATATTTT. This sequence encodes CASSPGGYRSGNTIYF.

This clone was detected a few times. The V gene is TRBV5-1, the J gene TRBJ2-1; D is perhaps TRBD1 (6 bases). Germline CDR1 and CDR2: SGHRS and YFSETQ. The CDR3 extends over 12 amino acids. V dropped 4 bases and J dropped 5 bases, with 7 bases sitting between them. CDR3: CASSQGNNEQFF. Written as DNA, the CDR3 is TGCGCCAGCAGCCAGGGGAACAATGAGCAGTTCTTC.

J is TRBJ2-5 and V is TRBV5-4; 10 bases match TRBD2. Germline CDR1 reads SGHNT; CDR2 reads YYREEE (reference sequence). Losses at the gene ends were 1 base for V and 1 base for J; bases not matched to a gene: 7. This CDR3 spans 17 amino acids. CDR3: CASSLTLLAGIQETQYF. CDR3 nucleotides: TGTGCCAGCAGCTTGACCCTACTAGCGGGGATCCAAGAGACCCAGTACTTC.

The chain couples TRBV10-3 to TRBJ2-7; the match to TRBD1 covers 10 bases. Germline V gene data show CDR1 as ENHRY and CDR2 as SYGVKD. V lost 10 bases to trimming and J lost 1 base; unmatched junction nucleotides: 7. The length of the CDR3 is 14 residues. The CDR3 region is CATGPGQGSYEQYF. CDR3 bases: TGTGCCACCGGGCCGGGACAGGGGTCCTACGAGCAGTACTTC.

The genes are TRBV7-8 and TRBJ1-5; D not certain. The CDR3 runs to 12 residues. Germline assignment: CDR1 SGHVS and CDR2 FQNEAQ. The V gene lost 0 bases and the J gene lost 12 bases, with 9 bases spanning the gap. DNA of the CDR3: TGTGCCAGCAGCTTAGCTCTCGGCCACCAGCATTTT. Encoded protein: CASSLALGHQHF.

The chain carries TRBV28 and TRBJ1-2; 7 positions agree with TRBD1. Germline V gene lookup returns CDR1 MDHEN and CDR2 SYDVKM. V dropped 5 bases and J dropped 6; count of bases not matched to a gene: 9. The CDR3 runs 14 residues. The CDR3 is CASSPPGTVDGYTF. The CDR3, as DNA: TGTGCCAGCAGTCCGCCAGGGACAGTGGATGGCTACACCTTC.

This chain connects TRBV5-6 to TRBJ2-6; D perhaps matches TRBD2 (5 bases). V gave up 4 bases and J gave up 0 bases, with 20 bases separating them. This CDR3 spans 19 amino acids. Looked up from germline, CDR1 is SGHDT and CDR2 is YYEEEE. CDR3 DNA sequence: TGTGCCAGCAGCCCCCTGCGGGCAGGTCGGAGCTCTGGGGCCAACGTCCTGACTTTC. Translated, it gives CASSPLRAGRSSGANVLTF.

The V call is TRBV15, the J call TRBJ2-7; D not resolved. Germline V gives CDR1 LNHNV, CDR2 YYDKDF (reference sequence). V lost 0 bases and J 0 bases, leaving 6 bases between the germline ends. This CDR3 contains 14 residues. The CDR3 region is CATSRDIGSYEQYF. The CDR3 bases are TGTGCCACCAGCAGAGATATAGGCTCCTACGAGCAGTACTTC.

The V call is TRBV5-5, the J call TRBJ1-5; tentatively, D is TRBD1 (6 bases). With 4 bases removed from V and 0 bases from J, the gap between germline ends came to 11 bases. The germline CDR1 and CDR2 sequences are SGHKS and YYEKEE (reference sequence). This CDR3 contains 15 residues. Here the CDR3 reads CASSRTEYSNQPQHF. The CDR3 DNA reads TGTGCCAGCAGCCGGACAGAATATAGCAATCAGCCCCAGCATTTT. Supplemented by reference TRBV5-5 and TRBJ1-5, the full variable domain reads DAGVTQSPTHLIKTRGQQVTLRCSPISGHKSVSWYQQVLGQGPQFIFQYYEKEERGRGNFPDRFSARQFPNYSSELNVNALLLGDSALYLCASSRTEYSNQPQHFGDGTRLSIL.

This chain uses TRBV5-1 with TRBJ2-1; 12 bases agree with TRBD2. Germline-derived CDR1 and CDR2 are SGHRS and YFSETQ. The CDR3 is made up of 15 amino acids. Trimming removed 0 bases from V and 7 bases from J; junction bases left unmatched: 2. CDR3 bases: TGCGCCAGCAGCTTGGCTAGCGGGGGGGCTAATGAGCAGTTCTTC. Its protein is CASSLASGGANEQFF.

The V and J genes are TRBV2 and TRBJ1-1; D call uncertain. Germline CDR1 and CDR2: SNHLY and FYNNEI. This CDR3 is 15 amino acids long. V lost 10 bases to trimming and J lost 4 bases, with 22 bases between them. The CDR3 is CATPSGGGEGTEAFF. CDR3 bases: TGTGCCACCCCCTCCGGAGGTGGGGAGGGCACTGAAGCTTTCTTT.

This clone was seen a single time. The J gene is TRBJ2-7, the V gene TRBV5-5, with 12 bases matching TRBD1. The V gene end was trimmed by 3 bases and the J gene end by 8 bases; junction bases not matched to a gene: 6. CDR1 SGHKS and CDR2 YYEKEE come from the germline V gene (reference sequence). CDR3 length: 14 residues. The CDR3 DNA sequence: TGTGCCAGCAGCTCCCCGGGACAGGGGGCGCAGCAGTACTTC. It is translated as CASSSPGQGAQQYF.

This clone is deemed large (0.1 to 1%). The J gene is TRBJ2-3, the V gene TRBV9, with TRBD2 identical over 10 bases. The CDR3 runs 17 residues. Looked up from germline, CDR1 is SGDLS and CDR2 is YYNGEE. V gave up 6 bases and J gave up 4 bases; unmatched junction bases: 14. The CDR3 region has the DNA TGTGCCAGCACCCCTGGAGCGGGAGGGCCCGTGGCAGATACGCAGTATTTT. Its protein is CASTPGAGGPVADTQYF.

The rearrangement joins TRBV7-9 to TRBJ2-7; 9 bases are shared with TRBD1. Trimming removed 5 bases from V and 1 base from J; junction bases left unmatched: 9. In germline, CDR1 is SEHNR, CDR2 FQNEAQ (reference sequence). This CDR3 has 16 residues. DNA for the CDR3: TGTGCCAGCAGCCGGGGAGGGACAGGGTTTTCCTACGAGCAGTACTTC. This translates into CASSRGGTGFSYEQYF.

The chain couples TRBV7-2 to TRBJ2-5; the D is unclear. Germline V gene data show CDR1 as SGHTA and CDR2 as FQGNSA. The V end lost 5 bases, the J end lost 4 bases, and 8 bases lay between the germline ends. The CDR3 is 12 residues long. CDR3 amino acids: CASSLAPETQYF. CDR3 nucleotides: TGTGCCAGCAGCCTGGCTCCAGAGACCCAGTACTTC.

This clone was observed a handful of times. The CDR3 DNA follows: TGTGCCAGCTCACCACCGGCAGGGAGGGTCTATGGCTACACCTTC. It translates to CASSPPAGRVYGYTF. The chain has TRBV18 and TRBJ1-2; possibly TRBD1 for D (5 bases). Trimming cost V 0 bases and J 4 bases, with 12 bases left between them. The germline gives CDR1 KGHSH, CDR2 LQKENI. This CDR3 has 15 residues.

In DNA form, the CDR3 reads TGTGCCAGCAGCCAAGAGTCGGGTGGGAATTCACCCCTCCACTTT. Protein product: CASSQESGGNSPLHF. This chain links TRBV3-1 (or the pseudogene TRBV3-2) with TRBJ1-6; D not certain. The CDR3 runs to 15 residues. The germline CDR1 and CDR2 sequences are LGHDT and YNNKEL (reference sequence). The ends were cut back, 0 bases at V and 7 bases at J, with 10 bases in the middle.

The V and J genes are TRBV7-2 and TRBJ1-2; TRBD1 matches 7 bases. Trimming cost V 5 bases and J 6 bases; bases outside gene matches: 9. Germline lookup yields CDR1 SGHTA and CDR2 FQGNSA. This CDR3 has 14 amino acids. The CDR3 sequence is CASSVSTGADGYTF. The CDR3 nucleotides are TGTGCCAGCAGCGTCTCAACAGGGGCGGATGGCTACACCTTC.

The chain employs TRBV7-3 and TRBJ2-3, with D uncertain. Between the trimmed V and J ends, which lost 4 bases and 0 bases, there was a span of 8 bases. The CDR3 loop spans 14 amino acids. CDR1 is SGHTA, CDR2 FQGTGA, per germline. CDR3 protein: CASSSSPSTDTQYF. The CDR3 region has the DNA TGTGCCAGCAGCTCTAGTCCCAGCACAGATACGCAGTATTTT. Complete variable domain (other parts from reference TRBV7-3 and TRBJ2-3): GAGVSQTPSNKVTEKGKYVELRCDPISGHTALYWYRQSLGQGPEFLIYFQGTGAADDSGLPNDRFFAVRPEGSVSTLKIQRTERGDSAVYLCASSSSPSTDTQYFGPGTRLTVL.

This sequence joins TRBV7-9 and TRBJ1-6, with TRBD1 matching over 10 bases. The germline V gene encodes CDR1 SEHNR and CDR2 FQNEAQ (reference sequence). The V gene end was trimmed by 4 bases and the J gene end by 8 bases; junction bases not matched to a gene: 2. The CDR3 runs 14 residues. CDR3 loop: CASSSGTGDSPLHF. The CDR3 DNA follows: TGTGCCAGCAGCTCCGGGACAGGGGATTCACCCCTCCACTTT. Combining the CDR3 with reference TRBV7-9 and TRBJ1-6 gives the whole variable domain DTGVSQNPRHKITKRGQNVTFRCDPISEHNRLYWYRQTLGQGPEFLTYFQNEAQLEKSRLLSDRFSAERPKGSFSTLEIQRTEQGDSAMYLCASSSGTGDSPLHFGNGTRLTVT.

V gene TRBV7-2 combines with J gene TRBJ2-3, with unresolved D. The CDR3 totals 13 residues. The V gene lost 2 bases and the J gene lost 2 bases, with 5 bases spanning the gap. Germline CDR1 and CDR2: SGHTA and FQGNSA. The CDR3 region is CASSLTHTDTQYF. CDR3 bases: TGTGCCAGCAGCTTAACCCACACAGATACGCAGTATTTT.

The chain couples TRBV4-2 to TRBJ2-2, with D perhaps TRBD2 (5 bases). Deletions cut 4 bases from V and 3 bases from J, with 12 bases between. Per germline, CDR1 LGHNA and CDR2 YNFKEQ. The CDR3 runs 15 residues. The CDR3 protein is CASSLDRGHTGELFF. For the CDR3, the DNA is TGTGCCAGCAGCCTTGACCGCGGGCACACCGGGGAGCTGTTTTTT.